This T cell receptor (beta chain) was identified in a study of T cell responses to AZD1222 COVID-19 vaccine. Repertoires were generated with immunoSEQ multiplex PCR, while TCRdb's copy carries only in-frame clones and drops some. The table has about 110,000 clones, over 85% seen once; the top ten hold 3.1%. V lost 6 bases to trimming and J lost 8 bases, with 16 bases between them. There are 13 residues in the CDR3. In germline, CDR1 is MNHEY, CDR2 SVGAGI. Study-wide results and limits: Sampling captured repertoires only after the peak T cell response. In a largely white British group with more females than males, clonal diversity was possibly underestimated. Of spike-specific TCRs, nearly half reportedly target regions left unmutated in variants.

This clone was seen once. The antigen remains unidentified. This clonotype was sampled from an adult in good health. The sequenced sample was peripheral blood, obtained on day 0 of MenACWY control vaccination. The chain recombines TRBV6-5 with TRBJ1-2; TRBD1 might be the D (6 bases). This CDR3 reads CASRFPGTFGYTF. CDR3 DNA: TGTGCCAGCAGGTTCCCCGGGACATTCGGCTACACCTTC.